This T cell receptor beta chain was recovered during a study of shared clonotypes between healthy human individuals. Trimming cost V 0 bases and J 4 bases; bases outside gene matches: 5. The germline gives CDR1 LGHNA, CDR2 YSLEER. This CDR3 spans 16 amino acids. Terminally differentiated effector memory CD45RA+ cells were excluded by CCR7 positive selection of CD45RO-negative cells. On this clone itself: Different DNA sequences within this sample yield the same CDR3.

The protocol was immunoSEQ multiplex PCR, while the TCRdb copy is restricted to in-frame clones and leaves out a portion. This sample has about 2.1 million clones, with about 94% found just once. The source material was naive CD8+ T cells from PBMCs. V gene TRBV4-3 combines with J gene TRBJ2-1, with 8 nucleotides matching TRBD2. The receptor was isolated from a man aged 18 to 35 in good health. Some clones in this sample may be carry-over from other donors' samples. As DNA, the CDR3 is TGCGCCAGCAGCCAAGATTCCAGCGGGAGTTACAATGAGCAGTTCTTC. It yields the protein CASSQDSSGSYNEQFF.